This note documents a single T cell receptor (beta chain) sequence. The antigen is not known. These data come from a study of shared clonotypes between healthy human individuals. Overall study results and limits: Unshared clonotypes carried lower generation probabilities than those common to all four donors. Naive subsets tended to show greater estimated richness than memory subsets. Between a handful of donors, naive CD4 clonotypes were shared at a level of about 5%.

V lost 1 base and J lost 8; bases outside the gene matches: 6. Germline CDR1 reads LNHDA; CDR2 reads SQIVND (reference sequence). CDR3 length: 15 residues. CD45RO-negative cells were positively selected for CCR7, leaving out terminally differentiated effector memory CD45RA+ cells. The method was immunoSEQ multiplex PCR; TCRdb's version includes in-frame clones alone and lacks a portion of them. The sample contains approximately 600,000 clones, 85% to 95% of which appear only once. The sequence was collected from a woman in her twenties or thirties in good health. This chain connects TRBV19 to TRBJ2-1; 9 nucleotides line up with TRBD2. The sample consisted of naive CD8+ T cells sorted from blood. The CDR3 DNA is TGTGCCAGTAGTATAGTGTTAGCGGGAGATGATGAGCAGTTCTTC. Translating gives CASSIVLAGDDEQFF.